This TCR beta chain is drawn from a study of CD4 T cells in relation to SARS-CoV-2 and coronaviruses. Across the whole study: PBMCs were cultured with antigen for roughly 11 days before TCR beta sequencing.

Turning to this clone: What it binds is not known.

The unexposed donors gave CD4+ T cells in about 2010-2019, prior to COVID-19. Isolation of CD4+ T cells took place after roughly nine days in culture. Germline-derived CDR1 and CDR2 are SGHVS and FQNEAQ. Trimming cost V 0 bases and J 1 base, with 9 bases left between them. CDR3 length: 15 residues. General study results and limits: The cross-reactivity analysis covered only spike protein, not other viral proteins. No donor gave both pre-pandemic and post-infection samples.

The assay was immunoSEQ multiplex PCR, and TCRdb's table has in-frame clones only and misses some. This sample has 15,000 to 20,000 clones; roughly 73% occur once, and the top ten carry 19%. The specimen sequenced was CD4+ T cells from PBMCs, cultured in vitro. The clonotype comes from a human donor in good health. The gene calls are TRBV7-8 and TRBJ1-1; tentative D call: TRBD1 (5 bases). CDR3 region: CASSLALTANTEAFF. The CDR3 nucleotides are TGTGCCAGCAGCTTAGCGTTGACAGCGAACACTGAAGCTTTCTTT.